This T cell receptor (beta chain) was identified during a study of OX40 agonist ivuxolimab in advanced cancers. Study-level points and caveats: Some patients without response likewise showed low normalized clonal expansion.

V lost 4 bases to trimming and J lost 5 bases; unmatched junction nucleotides: 6. There are 14 residues in the CDR3. CDR1 and CDR2 (germline): LGHNA, YSLEER. Systemic immunosuppression or autoimmune disease history was grounds to exclude patients. Repertoires were generated with immunoSEQ multiplex PCR, while TCRdb's copy carries only in-frame clones and drops some. This table holds around 83,000 clones, approximately 84% found once. Regarding this clone: Its antigen remains unknown.

This chain joins TRBV4-3 and TRBJ1-2; 8 bases align to TRBD1. Sequences were derived from CD4+ or CD8+ T cells sorted from blood, sampled in a trial of the OX40 agonist ivuxolimab. This TCR was recovered from an adult with an advanced solid tumor such as melanoma, head and neck, liver or kidney cancer. The CDR3 bases are TGCGCCAGCAGCCCTGGGACAGGAGCGTATGGCTACACCTTC. Translated: CASSPGTGAYGYTF.